The text below deals with one T cell receptor (beta chain). These data belong to a study of T cells in Graves' hyperthyroidism and ophthalmopathy. CDR1 and CDR2 (germline): MNHGY, SVAAGI. V lost 3 bases and J 10 bases, leaving 12 bases between the germline ends. This CDR3 is built from 12 residues. RNA transcripts provided the source from which TCR beta CDR3 regions were amplified. First-round RT-PCR with HTBI primers amplified the TCR CDR3 region. TCRdb processed the multiplex PCR reads anew with MiXCR; each CDR3 protein has one entry. The table has around 99,000 distinct CDR3 sequences, roughly 15% seen once.

The chain has TRBV6-9 and TRBJ1-1, with unresolved D. Sequencing used blood. The clonotype comes from a woman aged 50 to 65 with Graves' hyperthyroidism. The CDR3 nucleotides are TGTGCCAGCAGTTACAAACGGGATGTAGCTTTCTTT. Protein product: CASSYKRDVAFF.